This T cell receptor beta chain was identified in a study of cytomegalovirus exposure and HLA in healthy donors. Overall study: Unique TCR beta sequences numbering about 100 million came from about 180 million T cells in an earlier analysis. Broader study findings: Later work associated 16,951 TCR beta sequences with HLA alleles at 0.05 false discovery rate. The classifier was said to identify cytomegalovirus status with high specificity and sensitivity.

Germline CDR1 MNHNS, CDR2 SASEGT. V gave up 6 bases and J gave up 5 bases, with 7 bases separating them. The CDR3 is 11 amino acids. To note about this clone: The antigen is undetermined.

Primers for the PCR totalled 60 Vbeta and 13 Jbeta. Produced via immunoSEQ multiplex PCR; TCRdb's table is partial and in-frame only. This sample has fewer than 150,000 clones; about 61% occur once, and the top ten carry roughly 8.3%. Those who donated were healthy bone marrow donors. The clonotype was recovered from a man younger than 35 in good health and CMV-seropositive. V gene TRBV6-1 combines with J gene TRBJ1-2, with D maybe TRBD1 (5 bases). Source material: PBMCs. The CDR3 DNA follows: TGTGCCAGCAGGCGGGGGTATGGCTACACCTTC. It is translated as CASRRGYGYTF.